The clone carrying this TCR beta chain was picked up many times. This specimen comes from a study of Graves' ophthalmopathy and Graves' hyperthyroidism. TCR beta CDR3 regions were amplified from RNA transcripts. Second-round multiplex PCR followed a first-round RT-PCR using HTBI primers. TCRdb independently ran MiXCR on the multiplex PCR reads; one entry per CDR3 protein. The sample has 300,000 to 350,000 distinct CDR3 sequences; roughly 15% are singletons. Trimming cost V 5 bases and J 5 bases; bases outside gene matches: 21. This CDR3 has 18 residues. CDR1 is MRHNA, CDR2 SNTAGT, per germline. V is TRBV6-4 and J is TRBJ2-7, with 7 bases aligning to TRBD2. The clonotype was recovered from an adult man with Graves' ophthalmopathy. The sequenced material came from peripheral blood. The CDR3 nucleotides read TGTGCCAGCAGTCCCCCTCACTTTCCGGGACTACAGGCCAACGAGCAGTACTTC. Translating gives CASSPPHFPGLQANEQYF.